Below, 30 T cell receptor beta chains from the same sample are listed, as sequenced in a study of shared clonotypes between healthy human individuals. Clones were read by immunoSEQ multiplex PCR, and TCRdb kept only the in-frame ones, dropping some. Of hundreds of thousands of clones listed, 85% to 95% are singletons. Naive CD8 isolation took CD45RO-negative cells positively selected for CCR7 and excluded terminally differentiated effector memory CD45RA+ cells. Sequencing was carried out using naive CD8+ T cells sorted from blood. The receptors were gathered from a woman under 40 in good health.

This sequence joins TRBV7-9 and TRBJ2-2; no definite D call. This CDR3 has 12 amino acids. Per germline, CDR1 SEHNR and CDR2 FQNEAQ (reference sequence). Trimming shortened V by 2 bases and J by 7 bases, and 5 bases separated the two germline ends. The CDR3, as DNA: TGTGCCAGCAGCTTAATTGGCGGGGAGCTGTTTTTT. Protein product: CASSLIGGELFF.

DNA for the CDR3: TGTGCCAGCAGTTTATATGGGACTAACGCGGGGGAAGCTTTCTTT. Translated, it gives CASSLYGTNAGEAFF. This sequence joins TRBV28 and TRBJ1-1; a possible D gene is TRBD1 (5 bases). Trimming left V 1 base short and J 8 bases short, with 17 bases between. Per germline, CDR1 MDHEN and CDR2 SYDVKM. The CDR3 is 15 amino acids.

V and J are TRBV4-1 and TRBJ2-1; the match to TRBD2 covers 7 bases. Germline V lookup: CDR1 MGHRA, CDR2 YSYEKL. This CDR3 spans 16 amino acids. J gave up 1 base and V 4 bases, and 7 bases lay outside the gene matches. CDR3: CASSLRPGLSYNEQFF. CDR3 DNA sequence: TGCGCCAGCAGCCTAAGACCGGGACTATCCTACAATGAGCAGTTCTTC.

This chain connects TRBV4-1 to TRBJ2-5; D ambiguous. Looked up from germline, CDR1 is MGHRA and CDR2 is YSYEKL. V dropped 10 bases and J dropped 2 bases, with 20 bases sitting between them. The CDR3 extends over 15 amino acids. CDR3 DNA sequence: TGCGCCACCTCGAATTCCCCGGCAACTCAAGAGACCCAGTACTTC. The encoded protein is CATSNSPATQETQYF.

The table lists this clone with a count of one. The V and J genes are TRBV19 and TRBJ1-1; 7 positions agree with TRBD1. V trimming: 3 bases; J trimming: 1 base; junction bases outside the gene matches: 8. The CDR3 runs to 16 residues. From germline, CDR1 is LNHDA and CDR2 SQIVND (reference sequence). CDR3 DNA sequence: TGTGCCAGTAGTATTCTTGGGACAGATAAGAACACTGAAGCTTTCTTT. Amino acids: CASSILGTDKNTEAFF.

V gene TRBV4-1 combines with J gene TRBJ2-7; no definite D call. CDR1 MGHRA and CDR2 YSYEKL come from the germline V gene. Trimming removed 0 bases at V and 3 bases at J, with 9 bases between. The CDR3 totals 14 residues. The CDR3 DNA is TGCGCCAGCAGCCAAGATCTTCGAAGCTACGAGCAGTACTTC. Protein sequence: CASSQDLRSYEQYF.

As regards this clone: Other nucleotide sequences from this sample produce the same CDR3. This chain joins TRBV5-6 and TRBJ2-7; 10 bases are shared with TRBD1. Germline V gene lookup returns CDR1 SGHDT and CDR2 YYEEEE. The length of the CDR3 is 12 residues. The J segment lost 6 bases and the V segment lost 3 bases, leaving 0 bases of the junction unmatched. As DNA, the CDR3 is TGTGCCAGCAGCTGGACAGGGGGCGAGCAGTACTTC. Translating gives CASSWTGGEQYF.

The J gene is TRBJ2-7, the V gene TRBV4-1, with no clear D. The CDR3 has 13 amino acids. Germline loops: CDR1 MGHRA, CDR2 YSYEKL. Trimming left V 4 bases short and J 3 bases short, with 10 bases between. CDR3 coding DNA: TGCGCCAGCAGCCCGTTCACATACTACGAGCAGTACTTC. Residues: CASSPFTYYEQYF.

The chain is built from TRBV13 and TRBJ2-7, with D possibly matching TRBD2 (6 bases). The germline V gene encodes CDR1 PRHDT and CDR2 FYEKMQ (reference sequence). This CDR3 contains 15 residues. Trimming removed 0 bases from V and 9 bases from J, with 18 bases in between. DNA for the CDR3: TGTGCCAGCAGCTTAGGCATGGAGGGAGACCTCGCGCAGTACTTC. Translating gives CASSLGMEGDLAQYF.

J is TRBJ2-5 and V is TRBV5-1, with 7 bases that match TRBD2. There are 15 residues in the CDR3. Germline V lookup: CDR1 SGHRS, CDR2 YFSETQ. V was pared by 2 bases and J by 2 bases, with 6 bases of the junction left unmatched. CDR3 nucleotide sequence: TGCGCCAGCAGCTTAGGACTAGTTGGACAAGAGACCCAGTACTTC. Translated, it gives CASSLGLVGQETQYF.

The chain links TRBV28 to TRBJ2-7; 7 bases agree with TRBD2. The CDR3 is 15 residues long. J was trimmed by 2 bases and V by 3 bases; bases with no gene match: 7. Germline lookup yields CDR1 MDHEN and CDR2 SYDVKM. The chain's CDR3 is CASSFSRDYPYEQYF. In DNA, the CDR3 is TGTGCCAGCAGTTTTTCCCGGGACTACCCCTACGAGCAGTACTTC. Complete variable domain (other parts from reference TRBV28 and TRBJ2-7): DVKVTQSSRYLVKRTGEKVFLECVQDMDHENMFWYRQDPGLGLRLIYFSYDVKMKEKGDIPEGYSVSREKKERFSLILESASTNQTSMYLCASSFSRDYPYEQYFGPGTRLTVT.

The gene calls are TRBV28 and TRBJ1-2; D ambiguous. Germline values: CDR1 MDHEN, CDR2 SYDVKM. This CDR3 is 15 amino acids long. The germline V and J ends were trimmed by 5 bases and 1 base, with 14 bases remaining between them. The CDR3 bases are TGTGCCAGCAGTCCGACTATCGACATTAACTATGGCTACACCTTC. Its translation is CASSPTIDINYGYTF.

This clone came up once. This chain uses TRBV15 with TRBJ2-7, with D possibly TRBD2 on 5 matching bases. V lost 0 bases to trimming and J lost 0 bases, with 15 bases between them. Germline loops: CDR1 LNHNV, CDR2 YYDKDF (reference sequence). CDR3 length equals 17 residues. DNA for the CDR3: TGTGCCACCAGCAGAGAATCAGGTTCGGGGAACTCCTACGAGCAGTACTTC. This encodes CATSRESGSGNSYEQYF.

The chain joins TRBV2 to TRBJ1-1; 9 nucleotides line up with TRBD1. Germline CDR1 SNHLY, CDR2 FYNNEI. CDR3 length: 16 residues. The ends lost 7 bases at V and 0 bases at J; junction bases unmatched: 9. CDR3 bases: TGTGCCAGCAAGTCCATTGGGACAGGGCTGAACACTGAAGCTTTCTTT. Translated, it gives CASKSIGTGLNTEAFF.

This clone was seen a single time. V usage is TRBV12-5 and J usage is TRBJ2-1; TRBD1 agrees at 7 bases. CDR1 and CDR2 from the germline V gene are LGHNT and FRNRAP. This CDR3 region has 17 residues. With V trimmed by 4 bases and J by 5 bases, 14 bases remained unmatched. DNA of the CDR3: TGTGCTAGTGGTTCCCCCCCCCGGGACAGAGCCAACAATGAGCAGTTCTTC. Residues: CASGSPPRDRANNEQFF. Combining the CDR3 with reference TRBV12-5 and TRBJ2-1 gives the whole variable domain DARVTQTPRHKVTEMGQEVTMRCQPILGHNTVFWYRQTMMQGLELLAYFRNRAPLDDSGMPKDRFSAEMPDATLATLKIQPSEPRDSAVYFCASGSPPRDRANNEQFFGPGTRLTVL.

CDR3 region: CASSLRTVSGNTIYF. The DNA for the CDR3 is TGTGCCAGCAGTTTAAGGACAGTCTCTGGAAACACCATATATTTT. The V and J genes are TRBV28 and TRBJ1-3; weak D call: TRBD1 (6 bases). This CDR3 contains 15 residues. The germline V and J ends were trimmed by 2 bases and 0 bases, with 8 bases remaining between them. The germline V gene encodes CDR1 MDHEN and CDR2 SYDVKM. The variable domain in full, with the rest retrieved from reference TRBV28 and TRBJ1-3, is DVKVTQSSRYLVKRTGEKVFLECVQDMDHENMFWYRQDPGLGLRLIYFSYDVKMKEKGDIPEGYSVSREKKERFSLILESASTNQTSMYLCASSLRTVSGNTIYFGEGSWLTVV.

On this clone: Other DNA sequences of this sample code for an identical CDR3. The chain recombines TRBV27 with TRBJ2-1, with a tentative D call TRBD1 (6 bases). The CDR3 runs 13 residues. Per the germline V gene, CDR1 is MNHEY and CDR2 is SMNVEV (reference sequence). V was shortened by 0 bases and J by 7 bases, with 7 bases between the two germline ends. CDR3: CASSLSRGNEQFF. DNA of the CDR3: TGTGCCAGCAGTTTATCTAGGGGGAATGAGCAGTTCTTC.

The CDR3 spells CASSFGDWYEQYF. The CDR3 DNA reads as TGTGCCAGCAGTTTCGGGGATTGGTACGAGCAGTACTTC. The rearrangement uses TRBV27 and TRBJ2-7; D is perhaps TRBD2 (5 bases). Between the trimmed V and J ends, which lost 3 bases and 4 bases, there was a span of 10 bases. CDR3 size: 13 residues. Germline V gene data show CDR1 as MNHEY and CDR2 as SMNVEV (reference sequence).

CDR3 residues: CASSSTKTSVTSGANVLTF. In nucleotides, the CDR3 is TGTGCCAGCAGCTCAACCAAGACGTCAGTGACCTCTGGGGCCAACGTCCTGACTTTC. This chain joins TRBV7-9 and TRBJ2-6; D call uncertain. CDR1 and CDR2 (germline): SEHNR, FQNEAQ (reference sequence). Trimming took 4 bases from V and 0 from J, leaving 19 bases between them. The CDR3 extends over 19 amino acids.

The J gene is TRBJ2-1, the V gene TRBV7-9; TRBD2 aligns across 11 bases. With 1 base clipped from V and 7 bases from J, the junction kept 6 bases outside the gene matches. Germline loops: CDR1 SEHNR, CDR2 FQNEAQ (reference sequence). This CDR3 region has 16 residues. The CDR3 bases are TGTGCCAGCAGCTTAGGAACTAGCGGGAGTGTAAATGAGCAGTTCTTC. Protein product: CASSLGTSGSVNEQFF.

This chain joins TRBV27 and TRBJ2-2, with 7 bases fitting TRBD2. J lost 0 bases, V lost 5 bases, and 9 bases had no gene match. The CDR3 consists of 17 residues. Per the germline V gene, CDR1 is MNHEY and CDR2 is SMNVEV (reference sequence). The CDR3 sequence: CASSLELAHANTGELFF. For the CDR3, the DNA is TGTGCCAGCAGTCTCGAACTAGCGCACGCGAACACCGGGGAGCTGTTTTTT.

The V and J genes are TRBV7-8 and TRBJ1-5; TRBD1 agrees at 7 bases. The CDR3 sequence is 15 residues long. J was trimmed by 4 bases and V by 1 base; bases with no gene match: 4. Germline-derived CDR1 and CDR2 are SGHVS and FQNEAQ. The CDR3 loop reads CASSLVDRVNQPQHF. The CDR3 bases are TGTGCCAGCAGCTTAGTTGACAGGGTAAATCAGCCCCAGCATTTT. The full variable domain, rest sourced from reference TRBV7-8 and TRBJ1-5, is GAGVSQSPRYKVAKRGQDVALRCDPISGHVSLFWYQQALGQGPEFLTYFQNEAQLDKSGLPSDRFFAERPEGSVSTLKIQRTQQEDSAVYLCASSLVDRVNQPQHFGDGTRLSIL.

J is TRBJ2-2 and V is TRBV28; 11 bases line up with TRBD2. Germline V gene sequence: CDR1 MDHEN, CDR2 SYDVKM. This CDR3 spans 17 amino acids. The junction had 6 bases not matched to a gene; V was cut back by 0 bases and J by 6 bases. Here the CDR3 reads CASSLWRLAGGPGELFF. The CDR3 nucleotides read TGTGCCAGCAGTTTATGGCGTCTAGCGGGAGGTCCCGGGGAGCTGTTTTTT. The variable domain in full, with the rest retrieved from reference TRBV28 and TRBJ2-2, is DVKVTQSSRYLVKRTGEKVFLECVQDMDHENMFWYRQDPGLGLRLIYFSYDVKMKEKGDIPEGYSVSREKKERFSLILESASTNQTSMYLCASSLWRLAGGPGELFFGEGSRLTVL.

The chain joins TRBV9 to TRBJ2-3; possibly TRBD1 for D (8 bases). CDR1 is SGDLS, CDR2 YYNGEE, per germline. The germline V and J ends were trimmed by 4 bases and 1 base, with 16 bases remaining between them. The CDR3 is 16 amino acids. The CDR3 coding sequence is TGTGCCAGCAGCCTTGGGGGGGGACAGGGCACAGATACGCAGTATTTT. Its protein product is CASSLGGGQGTDTQYF.

The chain is built from TRBV27 and TRBJ2-7; 9 bases match TRBD1. CDR1 and CDR2 from the germline V gene are MNHEY and SMNVEV (reference sequence). V gave up 5 bases and J gave up 2 bases; unmatched junction bases: 7. This CDR3 is 15 amino acids long. This chain's CDR3 is CASSPPDRGTYEQYF. The CDR3 DNA reads as TGTGCCAGCAGTCCCCCGGACAGGGGAACCTACGAGCAGTACTTC.

The V gene is TRBV18, the J gene TRBJ2-7; D possibly uses TRBD1 or TRBD2 (5 bases each). The CDR3 runs 16 residues. Trimming removed 2 bases at V and 2 bases at J, with 16 bases between. Looked up from germline, CDR1 is KGHSH and CDR2 is LQKENI. CDR3: CASSPTPGQGAYEQYF. CDR3 nucleotides: TGTGCCAGCTCACCAACCCCCGGGCAGGGAGCCTACGAGCAGTACTTC.

The rearrangement joins TRBV10-3 to TRBJ2-1; D call uncertain. The CDR3 has 17 residues. Germline V gene data show CDR1 as ENHRY and CDR2 as SYGVKD. V was shortened by 5 bases and J by 7 bases, with 24 bases between the two germline ends. CDR3 amino acids: CAISIAARPGAKNEQFF. CDR3 bases: TGTGCCATCAGTATCGCCGCTAGACCGGGTGCTAAAAATGAGCAGTTCTTC.

The chain is built from TRBV7-8 and TRBJ2-6; D unresolved. This CDR3 has 16 amino acids. Per the germline V gene, CDR1 is SGHVS and CDR2 is FQNEAQ. V was shortened by 1 base and J by 0 bases, with 7 bases between the two germline ends. CDR3 bases: TGTGCCAGCAGCTTAGTGGCGGACTCTGGGGCCAACGTCCTGACTTTC. Its protein is CASSLVADSGANVLTF.

The chain uses TRBV30 and TRBJ2-2; D remains unclear. CDR1 GTSNPN and CDR2 SVGIG come from the germline V gene (reference sequence). Trimming cost V 1 base and J 2 bases, with 5 bases left between them. The CDR3 spans 13 residues. Written as DNA, the CDR3 is TGTGCCTGGAGTGAGGGAAACACCGGGGAGCTGTTTTTT. Its translation is CAWSEGNTGELFF.

The V and J genes are TRBV5-4 and TRBJ2-5; D remains unclear. The CDR3 sequence is 13 residues long. In germline, CDR1 is SGHNT, CDR2 YYREEE (reference sequence). Between the trimmed V and J ends, which lost 0 bases and 5 bases, there was a span of 8 bases. The CDR3 DNA reads as TGTGCCAGCAGCTTGGAATCCTTGGAGACCCAGTACTTC. As protein: CASSLESLETQYF.